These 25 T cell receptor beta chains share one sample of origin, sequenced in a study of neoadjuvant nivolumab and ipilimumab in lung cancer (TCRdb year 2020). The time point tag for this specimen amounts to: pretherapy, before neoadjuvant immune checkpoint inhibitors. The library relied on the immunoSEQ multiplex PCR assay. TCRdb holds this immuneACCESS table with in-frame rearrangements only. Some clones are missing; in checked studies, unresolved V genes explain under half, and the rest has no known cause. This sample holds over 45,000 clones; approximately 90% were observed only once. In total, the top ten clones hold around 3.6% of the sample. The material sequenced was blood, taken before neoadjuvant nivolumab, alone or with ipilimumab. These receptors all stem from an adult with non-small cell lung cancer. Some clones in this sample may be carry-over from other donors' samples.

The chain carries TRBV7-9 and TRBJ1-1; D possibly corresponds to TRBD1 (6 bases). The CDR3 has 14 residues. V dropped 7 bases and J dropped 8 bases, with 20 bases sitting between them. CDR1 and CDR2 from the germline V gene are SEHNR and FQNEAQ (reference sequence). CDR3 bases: TGTGCCAGCAACAGCGCAGGGGTGGATTACGAAGCTTTCTTT. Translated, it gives CASNSAGVDYEAFF.

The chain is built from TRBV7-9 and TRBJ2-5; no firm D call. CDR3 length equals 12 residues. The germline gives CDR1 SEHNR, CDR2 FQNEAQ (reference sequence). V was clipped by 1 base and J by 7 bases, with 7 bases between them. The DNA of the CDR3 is TGTGCCAGCAGCTTAGAGTGGGGGACCCAGTACTTC. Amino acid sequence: CASSLEWGTQYF.

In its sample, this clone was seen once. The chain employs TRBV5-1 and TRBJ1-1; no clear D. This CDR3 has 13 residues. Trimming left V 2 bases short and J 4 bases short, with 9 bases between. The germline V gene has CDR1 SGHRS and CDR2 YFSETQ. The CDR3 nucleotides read TGCGCCAGCAGCTTCCCGGGGAGCACTGAAGCTTTCTTT. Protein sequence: CASSFPGSTEAFF.

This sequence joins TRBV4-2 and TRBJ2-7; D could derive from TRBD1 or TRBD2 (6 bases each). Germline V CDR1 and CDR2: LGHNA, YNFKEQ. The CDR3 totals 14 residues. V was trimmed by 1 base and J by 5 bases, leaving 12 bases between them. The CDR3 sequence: CASSQVKGGDEQYF. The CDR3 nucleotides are TGTGCCAGCAGCCAAGTAAAGGGGGGCGACGAGCAGTACTTC.

The DNA of the CDR3 is TGTGCCAGCAGTGAGAGACTAGCGGGAGATACGCAGTATTTT. This gives the protein CASSERLAGDTQYF. The V call is TRBV2, the J call TRBJ2-3, with 10 nucleotides matching TRBD2. The CDR3 is made up of 14 amino acids. Germline assignment: CDR1 SNHLY and CDR2 FYNNEI. J gave up 5 bases and V 3 bases, and 2 bases lay outside the gene matches.

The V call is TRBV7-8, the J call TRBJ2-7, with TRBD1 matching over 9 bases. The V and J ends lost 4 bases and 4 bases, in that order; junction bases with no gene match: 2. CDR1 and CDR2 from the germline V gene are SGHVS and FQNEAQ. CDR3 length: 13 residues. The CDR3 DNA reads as TGTGCCAGCAGCTCGGACAGGGGTTACGAGCAGTACTTC. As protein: CASSSDRGYEQYF.

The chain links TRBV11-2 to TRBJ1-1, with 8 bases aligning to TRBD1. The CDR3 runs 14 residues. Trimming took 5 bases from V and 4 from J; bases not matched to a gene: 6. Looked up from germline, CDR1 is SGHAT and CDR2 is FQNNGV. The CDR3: CASSPTGGTTEAFF. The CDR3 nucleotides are TGTGCCAGCAGCCCCACAGGGGGGACCACTGAAGCTTTCTTT.

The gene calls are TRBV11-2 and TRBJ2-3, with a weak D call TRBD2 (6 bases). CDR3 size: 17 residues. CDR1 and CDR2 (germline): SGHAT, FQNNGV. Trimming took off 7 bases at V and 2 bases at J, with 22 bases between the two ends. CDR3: CASTPRGNPQTTDTQYF. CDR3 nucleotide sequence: TGTGCCAGCACCCCTCGCGGGAACCCCCAAACCACAGATACGCAGTATTTT.

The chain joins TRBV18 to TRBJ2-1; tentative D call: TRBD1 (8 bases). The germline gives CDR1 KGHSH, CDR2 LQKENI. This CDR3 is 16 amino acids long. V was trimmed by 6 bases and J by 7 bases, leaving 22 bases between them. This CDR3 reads CASSPSGTGSGNEQFF. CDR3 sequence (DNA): TGTGCCAGCTCCCCGAGCGGGACAGGAAGCGGGAATGAGCAGTTCTTC. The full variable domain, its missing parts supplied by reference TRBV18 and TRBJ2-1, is NAGVMQNPRHLVRRRGQEARLRCSPMKGHSHVYWYRQLPEEGLKFMVYLQKENIIDESGMPKERFSAEFPKEGPSILRIQQVVRGDSAAYFCASSPSGTGSGNEQFFGPGTRLTVL.

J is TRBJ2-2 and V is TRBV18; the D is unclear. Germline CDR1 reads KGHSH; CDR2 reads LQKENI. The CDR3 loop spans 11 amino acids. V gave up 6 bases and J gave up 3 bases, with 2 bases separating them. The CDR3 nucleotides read TGTGCCAGCTCCGACACCGGGGAGCTGTTTTTT. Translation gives CASSDTGELFF.

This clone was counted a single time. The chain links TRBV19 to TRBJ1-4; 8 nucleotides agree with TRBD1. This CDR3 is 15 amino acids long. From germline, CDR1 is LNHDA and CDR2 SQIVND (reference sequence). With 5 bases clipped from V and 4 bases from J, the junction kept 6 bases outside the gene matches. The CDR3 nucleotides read TGTGCCAGTAGTGTCGGACAGGGCCATAATGAAAAACTGTTTTTT. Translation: CASSVGQGHNEKLFF.

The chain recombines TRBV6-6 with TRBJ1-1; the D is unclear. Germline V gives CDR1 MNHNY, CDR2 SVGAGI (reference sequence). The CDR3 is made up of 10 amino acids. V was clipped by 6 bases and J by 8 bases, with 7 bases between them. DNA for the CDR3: TGTGCCAGCAGGGGAACCGAAGCTTTCTTT. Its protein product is CASRGTEAFF.

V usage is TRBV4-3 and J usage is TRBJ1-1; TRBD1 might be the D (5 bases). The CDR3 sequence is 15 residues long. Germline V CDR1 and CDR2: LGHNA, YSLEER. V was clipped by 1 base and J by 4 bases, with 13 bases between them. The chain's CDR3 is CASSQGGVGGTEAFF. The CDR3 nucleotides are TGCGCCAGCAGCCAAGGAGGAGTTGGGGGCACTGAAGCTTTCTTT.

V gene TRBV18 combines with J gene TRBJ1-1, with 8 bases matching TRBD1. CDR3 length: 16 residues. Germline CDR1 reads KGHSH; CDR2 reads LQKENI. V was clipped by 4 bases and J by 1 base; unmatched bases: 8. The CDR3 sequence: CASSLDRGQRNTEAFF. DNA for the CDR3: TGTGCCAGCTCACTTGACAGGGGACAAAGGAACACTGAAGCTTTCTTT.

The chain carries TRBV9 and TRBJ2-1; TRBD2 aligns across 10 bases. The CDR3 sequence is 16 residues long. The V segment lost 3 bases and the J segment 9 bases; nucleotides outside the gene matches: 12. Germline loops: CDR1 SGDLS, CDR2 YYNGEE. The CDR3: CASSGPSLAGYGEQFF. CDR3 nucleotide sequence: TGTGCCAGCAGCGGTCCCTCACTAGCGGGATACGGTGAGCAGTTCTTC.

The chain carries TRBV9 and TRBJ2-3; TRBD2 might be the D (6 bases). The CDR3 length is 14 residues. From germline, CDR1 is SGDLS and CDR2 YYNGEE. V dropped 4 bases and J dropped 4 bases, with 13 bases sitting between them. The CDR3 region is CASSRLVGPDTQYF. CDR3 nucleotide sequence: TGTGCCAGCAGCAGACTAGTTGGCCCAGATACGCAGTATTTT.

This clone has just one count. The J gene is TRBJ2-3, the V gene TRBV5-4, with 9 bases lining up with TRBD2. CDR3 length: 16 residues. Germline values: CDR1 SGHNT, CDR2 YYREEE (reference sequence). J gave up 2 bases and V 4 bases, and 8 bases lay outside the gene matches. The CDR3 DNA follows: TGTGCCAGCAGCCCGAAGACTAGCGGATACACAGATACGCAGTATTTT. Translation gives CASSPKTSGYTDTQYF.

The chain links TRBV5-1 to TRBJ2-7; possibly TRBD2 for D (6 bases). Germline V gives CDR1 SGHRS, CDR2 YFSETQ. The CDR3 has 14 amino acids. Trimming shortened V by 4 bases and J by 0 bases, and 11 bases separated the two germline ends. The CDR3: CASSEQTSSYEQYF. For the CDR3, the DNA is TGCGCCAGCAGCGAGCAGACTAGCTCCTACGAGCAGTACTTC.

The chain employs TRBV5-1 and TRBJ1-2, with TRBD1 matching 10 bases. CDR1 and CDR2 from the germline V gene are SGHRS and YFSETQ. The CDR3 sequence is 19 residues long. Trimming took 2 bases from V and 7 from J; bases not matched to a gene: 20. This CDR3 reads CASSFGSTGGNSLGAGYTF. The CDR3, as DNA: TGCGCCAGCAGCTTCGGGTCGACAGGGGGCAATAGTCTCGGGGCTGGCTACACCTTC.

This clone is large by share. The DNA for the CDR3 is TGCGCCAGCAGCTTGGAGGGACTAGGAGCGTCGGATACGCAGTATTTT. This codes for CASSLEGLGASDTQYF. The chain combines TRBV5-1 with TRBJ2-3, with 8 bases fitting TRBD2. The CDR3 has 16 residues. J lost 6 bases, V lost 0 bases, and 9 bases had no gene match. From germline, CDR1 is SGHRS and CDR2 YFSETQ.

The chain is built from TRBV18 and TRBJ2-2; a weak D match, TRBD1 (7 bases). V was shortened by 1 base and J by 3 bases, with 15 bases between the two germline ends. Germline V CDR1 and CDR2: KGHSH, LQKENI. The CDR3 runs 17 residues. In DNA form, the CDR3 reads TGTGCCAGCTCACCACTTAGCGGCACAGGGGACACCGGGGAGCTGTTTTTT. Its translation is CASSPLSGTGDTGELFF.

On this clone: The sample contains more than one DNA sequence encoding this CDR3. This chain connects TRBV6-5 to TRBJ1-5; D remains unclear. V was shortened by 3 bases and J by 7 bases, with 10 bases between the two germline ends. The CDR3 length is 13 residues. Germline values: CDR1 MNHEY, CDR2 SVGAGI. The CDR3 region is CASSYSVGQPQHF. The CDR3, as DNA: TGTGCCAGCAGTTATAGTGTTGGGCAGCCCCAGCATTTT.

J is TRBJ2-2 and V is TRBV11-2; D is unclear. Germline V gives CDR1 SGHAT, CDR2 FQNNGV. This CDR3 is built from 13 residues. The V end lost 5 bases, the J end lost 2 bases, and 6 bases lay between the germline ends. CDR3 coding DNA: TGTGCCAGCAGCACGGTAAACACCGGGGAGCTGTTTTTT. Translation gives CASSTVNTGELFF.

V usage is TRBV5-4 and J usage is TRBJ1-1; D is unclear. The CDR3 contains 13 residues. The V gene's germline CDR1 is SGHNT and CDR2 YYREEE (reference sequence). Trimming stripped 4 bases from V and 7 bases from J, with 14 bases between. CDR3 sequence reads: CASSQEAGIEAFF. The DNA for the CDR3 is TGTGCCAGCAGCCAGGAGGCCGGAATTGAAGCTTTCTTT.

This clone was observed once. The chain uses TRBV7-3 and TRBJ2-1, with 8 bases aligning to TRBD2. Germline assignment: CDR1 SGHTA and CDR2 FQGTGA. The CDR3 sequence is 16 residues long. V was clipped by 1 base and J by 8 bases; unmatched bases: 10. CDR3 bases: TGTGCCAGCAGCTTAAATGGGGGAGCGGGAGCCCATGAGCAGTTCTTC. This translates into CASSLNGGAGAHEQFF.